The present entry profiles one T cell receptor beta chain with its context. Its cognate antigen has yet to be identified. Per-nucleotide qualities are absent, and no much larger clonotype sits a single base away. The data were obtained in a study of shared clonotypes between healthy human individuals (dated by TCRdb to the early 2020s). With respect to the entire study: A few men and a couple of women, aged 18 to 49 years, made up the cohort. Each donor's leukapheresis produced roughly between roughly 0.85 and 9.5 billion PBMCs. Different laboratories and diverse techniques were used to prepare libraries and sequence TCR repertoires, to increase sequencing depth and limit assay-specific biases. Blood TCR repertoires of roughly five healthy adults were deeply sequenced to estimate repertoire size and the extent of clonotype sharing between individuals. Per donor, three plates each were used for CD4 naive and CD4 memory, two for CD8 naive, and one for CD8 memory.

The investigation overall reported the following: Across several donors, roughly 5% of naive CD4, 3% to 4% of naive CD8, 2.3% of memory CD4, and over 0.35% of memory CD8 clonotypes were shared. Estimated clonotype richness was generally larger for naive than for memory subsets. Because the study included only a small number of donors, the genetic and exposure-history diversity represented was limited. Incomplete sequencing was indicated by rarefaction of sorted-subset datasets, despite the large sequencing depth. Compared with non-shared clonotypes, the clonotypes found in all four sorted-subset donors had higher generation probabilities. Only blood was sampled, and tissue TCR repertoires likely differ from those in blood. Pairwise subsampling led to the expectation that sequencing depth would affect the degree of clonotype sharing among donors.

CDR1 and CDR2, per the germline V gene (reference sequence), are GTSNPN and SVGIG. V and J lose 3 bases and 0 bases, and a span of 9 bases separates them. Reading from cysteine to phenylalanine, the CDR3 counts 15 amino acids. The retained sequence is limited to the CDR3, 45 bases, with the frame set at the first base. Using the deep immunoSEQ assay, TCR CDR3 regions were amplified from genomic DNA by multiplex PCR. Genomic DNA extracted from each cell subset was distributed evenly over all wells of several immunoSEQ 96-well plates, and each plate served as one replicate. For sorted subsets, 150 to 250 ng genomic DNA, equal to 30,000 to 35,000 T cell genomes, was loaded into each replicate PCR. The purified libraries were quantified using a Qubit 3.0 fluorometer, sized with a Bioanalyzer 2100, and then quantified again using the KAPA Library Quantification kit. Every immunoSEQ 96-well plate was sequenced on a dedicated single-read 150-cycle Illumina NextSeq 550 flow cell. On the authors' methods: Because only junctional sequences without quality scores were contained in the immunoSEQ output, filtering matching that applied to full-length reads could not be performed. To assign V/J genes and CDR3, sequences were annotated against IMGT germline references using PyIR, a Python wrapper for IgBLAST v1.9. Any read was removed if the V/J assignment was weak (E-value above 1e-6), the CDR3 was missing, or the read contained stop codons, out-of-frame junctions, or ambiguous translated residues. V3J clonotypes were defined as sequences sharing the same inferred V gene, J gene, and CDR3 amino acid sequence. The percentage overlap between two repertoires was calculated by dividing the number of shared unique clonotypes by the size of the smaller repertoire. Three approaches were used to assess repertoire richness: RTK rarefaction, the Chao1 estimator, and Recon v2.1 estimates of unobserved clonotypes. OLGA was used to compute generation probabilities for all TCRbeta clonotypes that the gDNA method yielded from a few donors. Held by TCRdb, this immuneACCESS table contains in-frame sequences only and omits some clones. Under half of the omission traces to an unresolved V gene where checked; the cause of the rest is unknown. V and J calls and clone size are given by that table; D and trimming were obtained from the DNA. A total of some 2,100,000 clones appear in this sample, 90% to 97% of them only once. 0.1% to 0.15% of the sample belongs to the ten largest clones.

Donors were healthy HIV-negative adults with no recently reported acute infections or vaccinations. All donors were Caucasian adults living in Nashville, Tennessee, USA. CD4+ T cells were enriched through magnetic negative selection, after which naive cells were positively selected on CD45RA and the remaining negative fraction served as the memory subset. After blood collection by leukapheresis, PBMCs were isolated using Ficoll-Histopaque density gradient centrifugation and then cryopreserved in the vapor phase of liquid nitrogen. Analytical flow cytometry was used to check the purity and quantity of each magnetically sorted T cell population. Genomic DNA was isolated from every sorted fraction and measured by UV absorbance on a Nanodrop 2000c.

Recombination linked TRBV30 to TRBJ2-6, with the D gene call left open. The sample was naive CD4+ T cells sorted from blood. Taken with the paper, the label for cell subset or site translates to: CD45RA+ positively selected. The TCR comes from a man aged 18 to 30 in good health. The sequence in DNA is TGTGCCTGGAGGGGTCTCCGCTCTGGGGCCAACGTCCTGACTTTC. This sequence encodes CAWRGLRSGANVLTF.